One and the same sample provided the 16 T cell receptor beta chains below, sequenced in a study of blood T cell repertoires in COVID-19. TCRdb's table, derived via immunoSEQ multiplex PCR, lists solely in-frame clones and lacks some. The repertoire holds hundreds of thousands of clones, with 80% to 90% as singletons. The sample taken for sequencing was PBMCs or T cells enriched from blood (not recorded which). The receptors come from a middle-aged woman with acute COVID-19.

This rearrangement joins TRBV15 to TRBJ2-1; D might be TRBD2 (8 bases). Trimming stripped 1 base from V and 5 bases from J, with 21 bases between. CDR1 and CDR2 (germline): LNHNV, YYDKDF (reference sequence). The CDR3 sequence is 18 residues long. The CDR3 loop is CATSRAGRGPGRDNEQFF. In DNA, the CDR3 is TGTGCCACCAGCAGAGCCGGGAGGGGGCCAGGGAGGGACAATGAGCAGTTCTTC.

This clone came up many times. The rearrangement uses TRBV10-3 and TRBJ1-5; weak D call: TRBD1 (5 bases). Germline V gene sequence: CDR1 ENHRY, CDR2 SYGVKD. With 10 bases removed from V and 1 base from J, the gap between germline ends came to 17 bases. The CDR3 covers 15 residues. The CDR3 here is CATRRGIESNQPQHF. CDR3 nucleotides: TGTGCCACACGGCGGGGCATCGAGAGCAATCAGCCCCAGCATTTT.

This clone was observed a handful of times. This sequence joins TRBV27 and TRBJ2-1, with D maybe TRBD2 (6 bases). CDR3 length equals 13 residues. V was cut by 6 bases and J by 15 bases, with 21 bases left in between. Germline CDR1 reads MNHEY; CDR2 reads SMNVEV (reference sequence). The DNA for the CDR3 is TGTGCCAGCAGCTACCCACGGGGGACTCAGGTGTTCTTC. Its translation: CASSYPRGTQVFF.

The chain joins TRBV3-1 (or the pseudogene TRBV3-2) to TRBJ2-5; TRBD1 agrees at 9 bases. From germline, CDR1 is LGHDT and CDR2 YNNKEL (reference sequence). The trim removed 3 bases at V and 3 bases at J, leaving 5 bases unmatched. CDR3 length equals 15 residues. The CDR3 DNA follows: TGTGCCAGCAGCCACCTGGACAGGGGTGAAGAGACCCAGTACTTC. It translates to CASSHLDRGEETQYF.

This clone has a handful of counts. The J gene is TRBJ1-1, the V gene TRBV18, with 8 bases aligning to TRBD1. The V gene's germline CDR1 is KGHSH and CDR2 LQKENI. The CDR3 extends over 16 amino acids. Unmatched junction bases numbered 10, after V lost 6 bases and J lost 1 base. The CDR3 DNA reads TGTGCCAGCTCTCCCTTGGGGGGACAGGAGAACACTGAAGCTTTCTTT. Its protein product is CASSPLGGQENTEAFF. The full variable domain, its missing parts supplied by reference TRBV18 and TRBJ1-1, is NAGVMQNPRHLVRRRGQEARLRCSPMKGHSHVYWYRQLPEEGLKFMVYLQKENIIDESGMPKERFSAEFPKEGPSILRIQQVVRGDSAAYFCASSPLGGQENTEAFFGQGTRLTVV.

A few counts support this clone. The rearrangement joins TRBV7-3 to TRBJ1-1; D perhaps matches TRBD1 (6 bases). Germline CDR1 SGHTA, CDR2 FQGTGA. The V end lost 6 bases, the J end lost 6 bases, and 17 bases lay between the germline ends. CDR3 length equals 14 residues. Written as DNA, the CDR3 is TGTGCCAGCAGTCCCACAGGGAGGGGACCTGAAGCTTTCTTT. It translates to CASSPTGRGPEAFF.

The chain joins TRBV18 to TRBJ1-4; possibly TRBD1 for D (5 bases). Germline values: CDR1 KGHSH, CDR2 LQKENI. CDR3 size: 14 residues. Trimming removed 2 bases from V and 7 bases from J, with 11 bases in between. Here the CDR3 reads CASSPGGGSEKLFF. The CDR3 DNA follows: TGTGCCAGCTCACCAGGCGGGGGGAGTGAAAAACTGTTTTTT.

The CDR3 sequence: CASSILFEAFF. The CDR3 DNA sequence: TGTGCCAGTAGTATCCTCTTTGAAGCTTTCTTT. The chain is built from TRBV19 and TRBJ1-1; no reliable D call. This CDR3 region has 11 residues. Germline V gene lookup returns CDR1 LNHDA and CDR2 SQIVND (reference sequence). V was pared by 3 bases and J by 7 bases, with 6 bases between.

V and J are TRBV6-5 and TRBJ1-6, with D tentatively TRBD1 (6 bases). Germline CDR1 and CDR2: MNHEY and SVGAGI. CDR3 length: 13 amino acids. Trimming shortened V by 7 bases and J by 10 bases, and 14 bases separated the two germline ends. Written as DNA, the CDR3 is TGTGCCAGCAACGGGGGGAGGGGGTCACCCCTCCACTTT. Amino acids: CASNGGRGSPLHF.

The chain carries TRBV28 and TRBJ2-7, with 9 bases identical to TRBD2. Germline assignment: CDR1 MDHEN and CDR2 SYDVKM. Trimming took 5 bases from V and 6 from J; bases not matched to a gene: 5. The CDR3 length is 13 residues. CDR3 loop: CASSHPAGGEQYF. CDR3 DNA sequence: TGTGCCAGCAGTCACCCAGCGGGAGGCGAGCAGTACTTC.

The rearrangement joins TRBV27 to TRBJ1-3; D unclear. CDR1 and CDR2 (germline): MNHEY, SMNVEV (reference sequence). This CDR3 has 14 residues. The V and J ends lost 6 bases and 0 bases respectively, with 9 bases between them. The CDR3 DNA reads as TGTGCCAGCAGGGACTTCAGCTCTGGAAACACCATATATTTT. Translated: CASRDFSSGNTIYF.

CDR3 amino acids: CAISAVAPGELFF. CDR3 bases: TGTGCCATCAGTGCAGTAGCCCCCGGGGAGCTGTTTTTT. The J gene is TRBJ2-2, the V gene TRBV10-3; the D is unclear. Trimming took off 4 bases at V and 6 bases at J, with 9 bases between the two ends. Per germline, CDR1 ENHRY and CDR2 SYGVKD. This CDR3 is built from 13 residues.

V is TRBV7-8 and J is TRBJ2-3, with 15 bases identical to TRBD2. The germline gives CDR1 SGHVS, CDR2 FQNEAQ. With V trimmed by 5 bases and J by 5 bases, 8 bases remained unmatched. There are 17 residues in the CDR3. The CDR3: CASSARRTSGRGDTQYF. The CDR3, as DNA: TGTGCCAGCAGCGCGAGGAGGACTAGCGGGAGGGGAGATACGCAGTATTTT.

V and J are TRBV6-5 and TRBJ2-3; no reliable D call. Germline V gene sequence: CDR1 MNHEY, CDR2 SVGAGI. There are 16 residues in the CDR3. The ends were cut back, 4 bases at V and 4 bases at J, with 18 bases in the middle. CDR3 sequence: CASSSLRVSVSDTQYF. For the CDR3, the DNA is TGTGCCAGCAGTTCTCTTCGGGTCTCGGTTTCAGATACGCAGTATTTT.

The V and J genes are TRBV12-3 or TRBV12-4 and TRBJ1-6; possible D gene TRBD1, 5 bases. V was trimmed by 6 bases and J by 8 bases, leaving 11 bases between them. The length of the CDR3 is 13 residues. DNA of the CDR3: TGTGCCAGCAGCGTAACAGGTGATTCACCCCTCCACTTT. This gives the protein CASSVTGDSPLHF.

The V gene is TRBV28, the J gene TRBJ1-6, with D possibly matching TRBD1 (5 bases). V lost 2 bases and J lost 6, with 17 bases in between. CDR1 MDHEN and CDR2 SYDVKM come from the germline V gene. This CDR3 spans 17 amino acids. The CDR3 bases are TGTGCCAGCAGTTTAACAGGACACCACGAGGTTAATTCACCCCTCCACTTT. Encoded protein: CASSLTGHHEVNSPLHF. Looking up the rest from reference TRBV28 and TRBJ1-6 gives the full variable domain: DVKVTQSSRYLVKRTGEKVFLECVQDMDHENMFWYRQDPGLGLRLIYFSYDVKMKEKGDIPEGYSVSREKKERFSLILESASTNQTSMYLCASSLTGHHEVNSPLHFGNGTRLTVT.